This TCR beta chain is from a study of a mutant IDH1 vaccine in newly diagnosed glioma. Notes on this clone: What it binds is unknown.

Using immunoSEQ multiplex PCR, the repertoire was profiled, and TCRdb retains in-frame clones only, with some absent. The data hold approximately 21,000 clones, with roughly 80% observed a single time. V was pared by 6 bases and J by 6 bases, with 7 bases of the junction left unmatched. Per germline, CDR1 ENHRY and CDR2 SYGVKD. The CDR3 sequence is 13 residues long. Regarding time point: week 47, end of study. Mutant IDH1 20-mer peptide, at 300 ug, made up each vaccine dose, with topical imiquimod. The sequence derives from a man between 40 and 49 years old with glioma. Sequenced here: PBMCs, sampled from a glioma patient whose treatment included an IDH1 peptide vaccine. The chain has TRBV10-3 and TRBJ1-1, with 7 positions matching TRBD1. CDR3: CAIRSGGGAEAFF. CDR3 in DNA: TGTGCCATCAGGTCAGGGGGTGGAGCTGAAGCTTTCTTT.